These T cell receptor beta chains were read from a single sample in a study of graft-versus-host responses after intestinal transplantation. The method was immunoSEQ multiplex PCR; TCRdb's version includes in-frame clones alone and lacks a portion of them. This table has approximately 90,000 clones, about 90% appearing once. No antigens are known for them. Sequenced here: unstimulated CD8+ T cells sorted from spleen or lymph node cells, sampled before transplant. These receptors originate from a human donor who was the organ donor for an intestinal transplant. Both conserved end residues are part of each CDR3. The D gene is left open where the match is weak. Expanded clones are given a class, and other clones once, few, many or no size at all.

v_call	clone_size	j_call	d_call	cdr3_aa	cdr3_nt
TRBV2	-	TRBJ1-3	-	CATPTAAPGNTIYF	TGTGCCACCCCGACAGCCGCTCCTGGAAACACCATATATTTT
TRBV5-1	-	TRBJ2-7	TRBD2	CASSLTRLAGISSYEQYF	TGCGCCAGCAGCTTGACGAGACTAGCGGGAATCAGCTCCTACGAGCAGTACTTC
TRBV29-1	-	TRBJ2-3	-	CSVTPRGTDTQYF	TGCAGCGTGACCCCCCGGGGTACAGATACGCAGTATTTT
TRBV7-9	-	TRBJ2-7	TRBD1	CASSGTASRYERYF	TGTGCCAGCAGCGGGACAGCCAGCCGGTACGAGCGGTACTTC
TRBV18	-	TRBJ2-7	TRBD2	CASSPPTSGGHEQYF	TGTGCCAGCTCACCACCGACTAGCGGGGGCCACGAGCAGTACTTC
TRBV7-2	once	TRBJ1-2	TRBD1	CASTQGGQGRGYTF	TGTGCCAGCACCCAGGGGGGACAGGGGCGCGGCTACACCTTC
TRBV6-4	-	TRBJ1-1	-	CASSDGRDTEAFF	TGTGCCAGCAGTGACGGCAGGGACACTGAAGCTTTCTTT
TRBV11-2	-	TRBJ2-2	TRBD2	CASSLVAGGPTGELFF	TGTGCCAGCAGCTTAGTGGCGGGGGGGCCCACCGGGGAGCTGTTTTTT
TRBV30	-	TRBJ1-1	TRBD1	CAWSVRGALGTEAFF	TGTGCCTGGTCCGTCAGGGGGGCGCTGGGTACTGAAGCTTTCTTT
TRBV5-1	-	TRBJ2-2	-	CASSKTVPGELFF	TGCGCCAGCAGCAAGACAGTTCCCGGGGAGCTGTTTTTT
TRBV27	-	TRBJ1-5	TRBD1	CASSLSRQGTGYQPQHF	TGTGCCAGCAGTTTATCCCGACAGGGGACAGGGTATCAGCCCCAGCATTTT
TRBV10-3	once	TRBJ2-3	TRBD1	CAISELRQGATDTQYF	TGTGCCATCAGTGAGTTGAGACAGGGGGCCACAGATACGCAGTATTTT
TRBV5-5	-	TRBJ2-2	TRBD2	CASSFGLAATGELFF	TGTGCCAGCAGCTTCGGACTAGCAGCCACCGGGGAGCTGTTTTTT
TRBV2	-	TRBJ2-7	TRBD1	CASSGDSSYEQYF	TGTGCCAGCAGTGGGGACAGCTCCTACGAGCAGTACTTC
TRBV4-1	-	TRBJ2-7	-	CASSQERGPQQYF	TGCGCCAGCAGCCAAGAAAGGGGCCCCCAGCAGTACTTC
TRBV5-1	-	TRBJ2-2	-	CASSLWKASTGELFF	TGCGCCAGCAGCTTGTGGAAAGCGTCCACCGGGGAGCTGTTTTTT
TRBV19	-	TRBJ2-7	-	CASSGGRNEQYF	TGTGCCAGTAGTGGAGGGAGGAACGAGCAGTACTTC
TRBV27	-	TRBJ2-3	-	CASSLLAGASTQYF	TGTGCCAGCAGTTTATTAGCTGGGGCCAGTACGCAGTATTTT
TRBV10-3	few	TRBJ1-2	TRBD1	CAIRDRDNYGYTF	TGTGCCATCAGGGACAGGGACAACTATGGCTACACCTTC
TRBV9	-	TRBJ1-3	-	CASSGGGGAGNTIYF	TGTGCCAGCAGCGGTGGGGGGGGCGCTGGAAACACCATATATTTT
TRBV6-1	-	TRBJ2-1	TRBD1	CASSSPGQVYNEQFF	TGTGCCAGCAGTTCCCCGGGACAGGTGTACAATGAGCAGTTCTTC
TRBV6-5	-	TRBJ1-2	-	CASRAPGNGYTF	TGTGCCAGCAGGGCACCCGGGAATGGCTACACCTTC
TRBV6-1	-	TRBJ2-1	-	CASSEALTHNEQFF	TGTGCCAGCAGTGAAGCGCTCACTCACAATGAGCAGTTCTTC
TRBV2	-	TRBJ1-5	-	CASSLRIFGRQPQHF	TGTGCCAGCAGTCTTAGAATCTTCGGTAGACAGCCCCAGCATTTT
TRBV2	-	TRBJ1-2	TRBD1	CASKLGQGAPGYGYTF	TGTGCCAGCAAACTGGGACAGGGGGCTCCGGGGTATGGCTACACCTTC
TRBV11-2	-	TRBJ1-1	-	CASSLELGGEAFF	TGTGCCAGCAGCTTAGAGTTGGGGGGTGAAGCTTTCTTT
TRBV6-5	-	TRBJ2-1	-	CASSYDSLNEQFF	TGTGCCAGCAGTTACGACAGTTTGAATGAGCAGTTCTTC
TRBV27	-	TRBJ2-3	TRBD2	CASSFSRGGDTQYF	TGTGCCAGCAGTTTCTCCCGGGGGGGAGATACGCAGTATTTT
TRBV7-9	-	TRBJ1-2	TRBD1	CASSLPSLDLGQSYGYTF	TGTGCCAGCAGCTTACCGTCCCTGGATTTGGGACAGTCCTATGGCTACACCTTC
TRBV10-3	-	TRBJ2-3	-	CAISPSQGPNTQYF	TGTGCCATCAGCCCGTCTCAGGGGCCGAATACGCAGTATTTT
TRBV7-7	-	TRBJ2-7	TRBD1	CASSLADRDTQGPYEQYF	TGTGCTAGCAGCTTAGCGGACAGGGACACACAGGGGCCCTACGAGCAGTACTTC
TRBV5-1	-	TRBJ2-7	-	CASRSDGSGEQYF	TGCGCCAGCAGATCTGACGGGTCGGGCGAGCAGTACTTC
TRBV4-3	-	TRBJ2-1	-	CASSASGDSYNEQFF	TGCGCCAGCAGCGCATCGGGGGACTCCTACAATGAGCAGTTCTTC
TRBV28	-	TRBJ2-3	-	CASSLTLRSTQYF	TGTGCCAGCAGTTTAACTCTTCGGAGCACGCAGTATTTT
TRBV4-1	-	TRBJ2-2	TRBD2	CASSQESGGAPGELFF	TGCGCCAGCAGCCAAGAATCCGGGGGGGCCCCCGGGGAGCTGTTTTTT
TRBV2	-	TRBJ2-5	TRBD1	CASSGQGNWGTQYF	TGTGCCAGCAGTGGACAGGGGAACTGGGGGACCCAGTACTTC
TRBV6-1	-	TRBJ1-1	-	CASSEIHVLVSDYEAFF	TGTGCCAGCAGTGAAATTCATGTATTGGTCAGCGACTATGAAGCTTTCTTT
TRBV4-1	-	TRBJ2-3	TRBD2	CASSQLGLAGATDTQYF	TGCGCCAGCAGCCAGCTCGGACTAGCGGGGGCAACAGATACGCAGTATTTT
TRBV4-2	-	TRBJ1-5	-	CASSHPPAGRGNQPQHF	TGTGCCAGCAGTCACCCACCTGCCGGGCGCGGGAATCAGCCCCAGCATTTT
TRBV5-1	-	TRBJ2-3	-	CASLSEWEAGTQYF	TGCGCCAGCCTTTCCGAGTGGGAGGCCGGGACGCAGTATTTT